The 20 T cell receptor beta chains in this list originate from one sample, sequenced in a study of T-cell reconstitution after alpha-beta-depleted transplantation in children. Molecular barcoding with unique molecular identifiers was used for the TCRbeta library. TCRdb fed the PCR reads into MiXCR, producing one record per CDR3 protein. The sample lists 150,000 to 250,000 distinct CDR3 sequences; 5% to 7.5% were seen once. The specimen comprised PBMCs, sampled before TCRalphabeta/CD19-depleted stem cell transplant. All receptors come from a girl younger than two with combined immunodeficiency, due to receive a stem cell transplant.

Ten or more counts support this clonotype. This sequence joins TRBV7-8 and TRBJ2-1; TRBD2 matches at 10 bases. V gave up 3 bases and J gave up 12 bases; unmatched junction bases: 14. CDR3 size: 16 residues. Per germline, CDR1 SGHVS and CDR2 FQNEAQ. Written as DNA, the CDR3 is TGTGCCAGCAGCTTGTCCGGGACTAGCGCCTGGGTTCGGCAGTTCTTC. This encodes CASSLSGTSAWVRQFF.

At least ten counts were recorded for this clonotype. The gene calls are TRBV6-2 or TRBV6-3 and TRBJ2-5; no reliable D call. Germline V lookup: CDR1 MNHEY, CDR2 SVGEGT. This CDR3 contains 17 residues. V lost 6 bases and J lost 0, with 20 bases in between. The CDR3 sequence: CASSVLNSPGYQETQYF. For the CDR3, the DNA is TGTGCCAGCAGCGTATTGAATTCCCCTGGATACCAAGAGACCCAGTACTTC.

This rearrangement joins TRBV7-9 to TRBJ2-6; the D gene is possibly TRBD2 (7 bases). This CDR3 has 15 amino acids. Trimming took off 5 bases at V and 9 bases at J, with 17 bases between the two ends. Germline lookup yields CDR1 SEHNR and CDR2 FQNEAQ (reference sequence). The CDR3 sequence: CASSAPGGPRNVLTF. CDR3 coding DNA: TGTGCCAGCAGCGCCCCCGGGGGGCCACGCAACGTCCTGACTTTC.

This clonotype has a count of ten or more. This rearrangement joins TRBV29-1 to TRBJ2-1, with 12 bases lining up with TRBD2. J was trimmed by 8 bases and V by 1 base; bases with no gene match: 9. The CDR3 extends over 16 amino acids. Germline V lookup: CDR1 SQVTM, CDR2 ANQGSEA. In nucleotides, the CDR3 is TGCAGCGTTGAAGGGACTAGCGGGAAATTTGTCGATGAGCAGTTCTTC. Its translation is CSVEGTSGKFVDEQFF.

Details on this clonotype: This may be a read error, as it is one base from a much larger clone. The chain is built from TRBV12-3 or TRBV12-4 and TRBJ2-2; TRBD2 matches 7 bases. CDR3 size: 19 residues. In DNA, the CDR3 is TGTGCCTGCAGTTTTTACGTCAATCTGGCTAGCGGATACACCGGGGAGCTGTTTTTT. It codes for CACSFYVNLASGYTGELFF.

In this sample, this clonotype turned up many times. The chain is built from TRBV15 and TRBJ2-5; TRBD1 agrees at 7 bases. There are 16 residues in the CDR3. Germline V gene data show CDR1 as LNHNV and CDR2 as YYDKDF (reference sequence). Trimming took 5 bases from V and 5 from J; bases not matched to a gene: 14. In DNA, the CDR3 is TGTGCCACCAGCGGTTTCTACAGGGGCAGGGAGGAGACCCAGTACTTC. Amino acid sequence: CATSGFYRGREETQYF.

This clonotype was seen ten or more times. V is TRBV24-1 and J is TRBJ2-2; 7 nucleotides align to TRBD2. V lost 12 bases and J lost 0; bases outside the gene matches: 6. CDR3 size: 14 residues. Germline CDR1 reads KGHDR; CDR2 reads SFDVKD. This chain's CDR3 is CAATSVTNTGELFF. The DNA of the CDR3 is TGTGCCGCCACTAGCGTGACGAACACCGGGGAGCTGTTTTTT.

This clonotype was seen many times. The V call is TRBV7-2, the J call TRBJ2-1; D may be TRBD1 (5 bases). The CDR3 runs to 15 residues. Trimming took 2 bases from V and 5 from J, leaving 13 bases between them. Per the germline V gene, CDR1 is SGHTA and CDR2 is FQGNSA. The CDR3 loop is CASSLSGWVHNEQFF. DNA of the CDR3: TGTGCCAGCAGCTTATCAGGGTGGGTCCACAATGAGCAGTTCTTC.

In the case of this clonotype: A read error may be the cause here, since a much bigger clone is one base away. V gene TRBV3-1 combines with J gene TRBJ2-3; D is perhaps TRBD1 (6 bases). CDR1 is LGHDT and CDR2 is YNNKEL in the germline V gene (reference sequence). The CDR3 consists of 16 residues. CDR3 nucleotides: TGTGCCAGCAGCCCTATCCGGCCTCAGAGGACAGATACGGAGTATTTT. Amino acids: CASSPIRPQRTDTEYF.

There are many counts of this clonotype. V is TRBV29-1 and J is TRBJ2-1, with a possible D match to TRBD2 (7 bases). Germline CDR1 and CDR2: SQVTM and ANQGSEA. V shed 7 bases and J shed 8 bases, with 24 bases lying between them. This CDR3 contains 15 residues. The CDR3 nucleotides read TGCAGCGCCCCCGACACCGGGGGGCTTACCGATGAGCAGTTCTTC. Protein sequence: CSAPDTGGLTDEQFF.

This clonotype showed up many times. The V call is TRBV12-3 or TRBV12-4, the J call TRBJ2-7; 7 bases map to TRBD1. Trimming removed 5 bases from V and 3 bases from J; junction bases left unmatched: 7. The CDR3 runs 14 residues. CDR3: CASSLTDRHYEQYF. Written as DNA, the CDR3 is TGTGCCAGCAGTCTGACGGACAGGCACTACGAGCAGTACTTC.

This clonotype appeared many times. The chain employs TRBV29-1 and TRBJ2-2, with TRBD1 as a possible D gene (7 bases). V was clipped by 4 bases and J by 7 bases, with 13 bases between them. Germline CDR1 and CDR2: SQVTM and ANQGSEA. CDR3 length equals 13 residues. In nucleotides, the CDR3 is TGCAGCGTTGTGACAGGGAGGAGCGGGGAGCTGTTTTTT. Encoded protein: CSVVTGRSGELFF.

V usage is TRBV7-8 and J usage is TRBJ2-1; D is perhaps TRBD2 (7 bases). From germline, CDR1 is SGHVS and CDR2 FQNEAQ. The V and J ends lost 1 base and 9 bases respectively, with 28 bases between them. The CDR3 has 19 residues. The CDR3 spells CASSLVGLVAGASYGEQFF. The CDR3, as DNA: TGTGCCAGCAGCTTAGTTGGGCTGGTGGCGGGGGCCTCCTACGGTGAGCAGTTCTTC.

This clonotype has ten or more counts. V and J are TRBV7-7 and TRBJ2-3; tentative D call: TRBD2 (5 bases). V dropped 5 bases and J dropped 6 bases, with 18 bases sitting between them. Germline V gives CDR1 SSHAT, CDR2 FNYEAQ (reference sequence). The CDR3 has 15 amino acids. The CDR3 DNA reads TGTGCCAGCAGCCCCATGGACTCCCCCGGGGATACGCAGTATTTT. Translating it yields CASSPMDSPGDTQYF.

This clonotype appeared many times. This rearrangement joins TRBV7-2 to TRBJ2-3; 8 bases fit TRBD2. CDR3 size: 17 residues. From germline, CDR1 is SGHTA and CDR2 FQGNSA. J was trimmed by 1 base and V by 1 base; bases with no gene match: 7. The CDR3 here is CASSLVALADRTDTQYF. CDR3 bases: TGTGCCAGCAGCTTAGTGGCACTAGCGGACCGCACAGATACGCAGTATTTT.

This clonotype came up a few times. This chain links TRBV4-2 with TRBJ2-7; 7 nucleotides align to TRBD1. CDR1 is LGHNA, CDR2 YNFKEQ, per germline. The CDR3 contains 15 residues. J was trimmed by 3 bases and V by 5 bases; bases with no gene match: 10. This CDR3 is CASSLHRDSDYEQYF. In nucleotides, the CDR3 is TGTGCCAGCAGCTTACACCGGGACAGCGACTACGAGCAGTACTTC.

The J gene is TRBJ1-2, the V gene TRBV7-6; unclear D gene. The germline V gene has CDR1 SGHVS and CDR2 FNYEAQ. The CDR3 sequence is 15 residues long. V shed 1 base and J shed 2 bases, with 11 bases lying between them. The DNA of the CDR3 is TGTGCCAGCAGCTTAGACCGGGGTACGAACTATGGCTACACCTTC. Amino acid sequence: CASSLDRGTNYGYTF.

In this sample, this clonotype turned up many times. The chain carries TRBV20-1 and TRBJ2-3; D not certain. The CDR3 totals 15 residues. Germline CDR1 reads DFQATT; CDR2 reads SNEGSKA (reference sequence). V was clipped by 0 bases and J by 2 bases, with 12 bases between them. DNA of the CDR3: TGCAGTGCTAGAGATGAGAACTCCCACACAGATACGCAGTATTTT. It codes for CSARDENSHTDTQYF.

The chain couples TRBV7-9 to TRBJ1-2; D possibly corresponds to TRBD1 (6 bases). Germline V gene sequence: CDR1 SEHNR, CDR2 FQNEAQ (reference sequence). V dropped 1 base and J dropped 6 bases, with 12 bases sitting between them. The CDR3 spans 14 residues. CDR3 coding DNA: TGTGCCAGCAGCTTAGTTCGGGGGGCTGATGGCTACACCTTC. This gives the protein CASSLVRGADGYTF.

The V gene is TRBV2, the J gene TRBJ2-5; 7 bases fit TRBD1. The CDR3 covers 17 residues. Germline values: CDR1 SNHLY, CDR2 FYNNEI. V was clipped by 10 bases and J by 5 bases; unmatched bases: 22. CDR3 nucleotides: TGTGCCATCTGCCTCCGGGTCCGAGGACAGGTTGACGAGACCCAGTACTTC. Amino acids: CAICLRVRGQVDETQYF.